Sequencing of this T cell receptor (beta chain) was carried out in a study of somatic mutations in cytotoxic T cells in rheumatoid arthritis. For the study at large: Selected populations of V beta antibody-stained T cells underwent flow sorting at nearly 100% purity; these encompassed V beta1+ cells subjected to TCRB sequencing. Findings and caveats of the study: For patients with rheumatoid arthritis, CD8+ clonality went up with age, while healthy controls showed no such change.

With respect to this clone: Its antigen is still unknown.

Healthy controls were blood donors with median age about 60 years (range roughly 20-75) and 50% to 60% female. This CDR3 comprises 11 residues. Germline V CDR1 and CDR2: LNHDA, SQIVND (reference sequence). Germline trimming cut 5 bases from V and 15 bases from J; bases unmatched to any gene: 7. The method was immunoSEQ multiplex PCR; TCRdb's version includes in-frame clones alone and lacks a portion of them. This table has about 10,000 clones, around 81% appearing once. This receptor was identified in a woman aged 45-59 years in good health. The sample taken for sequencing was CD8+ T cells sorted from blood. V usage is TRBV19 and J usage is TRBJ2-4, with TRBD1 identical over 7 bases. Here the CDR3 DNA reads TGTGCCAGTAGTGTTGGACAGGCTCCGTACTTC. Its translation is CASSVGQAPYF.